This TCR beta chain was found in a study of PD-L1 blockade in urothelial cancer. As for the study in general: Patients began atezolizumab, 1,200 mg intravenously every 3 weeks, in about 2014. Earlier, patients had received 0 to 3 chemotherapy regimens.

This CDR3 has 14 residues. Trimming cost V 3 bases and J 2 bases, with 8 bases left between them. Germline CDR1 LNHDA, CDR2 SQIVND (reference sequence). Sequencing used immunoSEQ multiplex PCR; TCRdb keeps in-frame clones, though not all of them. Altogether 100,000 or so clones are present, about nine tenths being singletons, with the ten largest covering under 0.95%. Only one count was recorded for this clone. The receptor comes from a woman of 80 years or more with urothelial cancer. The sample consisted of PBMCs, taken around atezolizumab (anti-PD-L1) treatment. This rearrangement joins TRBV19 to TRBJ2-4, with a tentative D call TRBD2 (5 bases). For the CDR3, the DNA is TGTGCCAGTAGTATTCGAGGGACCAAAAACATTCAGTACTTC. It yields the protein CASSIRGTKNIQYF.